This is a list of T cell receptor beta chains from one sample in a study of human T cells and chemical hapten exposure. TCRdb reprocessed the RACE reads via MiXCR and lists one record per CDR3 protein. The table records under 100,000 distinct CDR3 sequences, about 10% of them present only once. The sample consisted of whole blood, taken in connection with sensitization to the hapten diphenylcyclopropenone (DPC). These receptors were taken from a woman between 50 and 59 years old with alopecia areata. Some clones in this sample may be carry-over from other donors' samples. The CDR3 runs from the conserved cysteine through the conserved F or W. Each record gives: clone size, V gene, J gene, CDR3 protein. Only some rows state a clone size, as once, few, many or a class for expanded clones.

few	TRBV20-1	TRBJ2-1	CSARDLVRTKEQFF
-	TRBV7-2	TRBJ2-1	CASSPGTGDYNEQFF
many	TRBV4-1	TRBJ1-2	CASSLADSNYGYTF
-	TRBV7-2	TRBJ2-1	CASSLLSGASVNEQFF
few	TRBV10-3	TRBJ1-1	CAISESTGGNTEAFF
-	TRBV4-3	TRBJ1-4	CASSQTRQGANEKLFF
many	TRBV18	TRBJ2-3	CASSLSGTGASGTDTQYF
-	TRBV5-1	TRBJ1-1	CASKLAGTGPEAFF
many	TRBV7-2	TRBJ1-2	CASSAGQIYGYTF
few	TRBV18	TRBJ2-1	CASSPLDTYNEQFF
-	TRBV27	TRBJ2-3	CASSPWWLAPDTQYF
-	TRBV20-1	TRBJ1-5	CSARRDRGQNQPQHF
few	TRBV5-1	TRBJ2-7	CASSSGGFTEQYF
many	TRBV6-2/TRBV6-3	TRBJ2-1	CASSWPKAGSSNEQFF
many	TRBV19	TRBJ2-7	CASSIGQGAASEQYF
-	TRBV11-2	TRBJ1-2	CASSSQGSYGYTF
many	TRBV11-2	TRBJ1-2	CASSLAGPAYGYTF
many	TRBV3-1	TRBJ2-1	CASSQKGQLNEQFF
many	TRBV7-2	TRBJ1-1	CASSLDRDRKAFF
few	TRBV20-1	TRBJ2-1	CSARGHLDNEQFF
few	TRBV18	TRBJ1-1	CASSPYRWGTEAFF
few	TRBV7-2	TRBJ2-7	CASSLEVLAYEQYF
few	TRBV20-1	TRBJ2-1	CSASSGGIYNEQFF
many	TRBV4-3	TRBJ2-1	CASSQGIPGLAAEFF
-	TRBV6-1	TRBJ2-7	CASTEGRISYEQYF
few	TRBV20-1	TRBJ2-3	CSAVPGIDLAGLVSTDTQYF
few	TRBV3-1	TRBJ2-1	CASSPTSGYNEQFF
many	TRBV29-1	TRBJ1-5	CSVMVRDSRQPQHF
few	TRBV27	TRBJ1-1	CASSSTPGTMNTEAFF
many	TRBV7-9	TRBJ2-3	CASSIERTEGDTQYF
few	TRBV2	TRBJ2-1	CASSARTSGRQGQFF
-	TRBV7-2	TRBJ2-7	CASSLGTSGEQYF
-	TRBV20-1	TRBJ2-5	CSAGLLAPTRETQYF
-	TRBV5-1	TRBJ2-1	CASSWGLADVEQFF
few	TRBV10-2	TRBJ2-7	CATTPGQGYEQYF
many	TRBV29-1	TRBJ2-2	CTVGQANTGELFF